Following are 26 T cell receptor beta chains from one sample sequenced in a study of T-cell reconstitution after alpha-beta-depleted transplantation in children. TCRbeta library construction was performed incorporating unique molecular identifiers. TCRdb re-called the PCR reads with MiXCR, one entry per CDR3 protein. The table records just under 550,000 distinct CDR3 sequences, about 16% of them present only once. The specimen was PBMCs from the stem cell graft donor, collected from the stem cell graft. The source is a human donor who donated a stem cell graft to a child with acute lymphoblastic leukemia.

This clonotype came up a few times. CDR3 amino acids: CASSFDRGYGYTF. The DNA of the CDR3 is TGCGCCAGCAGTTTCGACAGGGGCTATGGCTACACCTTC. The genes are TRBV5-1 and TRBJ1-2; 8 bases fit TRBD1. Unmatched junction bases numbered 4, after V lost 5 bases and J lost 4 bases. The CDR3 contains 13 residues. The germline gives CDR1 SGHRS, CDR2 YFSETQ.

The chain employs TRBV27 and TRBJ2-7, with a weak D call TRBD2 (6 bases). Germline values: CDR1 MNHEY, CDR2 SMNVEV (reference sequence). V lost 4 bases, J lost 3 bases, and 13 bases lay in between. This CDR3 comprises 14 residues. The CDR3 sequence: CASSWAGPNYEQYF. The CDR3, as DNA: TGTGCCAGCAGTTGGGCGGGGCCAAACTACGAGCAGTACTTC.

The rearrangement links TRBV7-9 to TRBJ2-7; no clear D gene. The CDR3 has 13 residues. Looked up from germline, CDR1 is SEHNR and CDR2 is FQNEAQ (reference sequence). Trimming left V 2 bases short and J 5 bases short, with 10 bases between. The CDR3 bases are TGTGCCAGCAGCTTAATTCTCGAAAACGAGCAGTACTTC. Protein: CASSLILENEQYF.

There are a few counts of this clonotype. The chain joins TRBV12-3 or TRBV12-4 to TRBJ2-5, with D perhaps matching TRBD2 (6 bases). Trimming left V 6 bases short and J 3 bases short, with 11 bases between. The CDR3 runs to 13 residues. This chain's CDR3 is CASRSRLEETQYF. The CDR3 DNA reads as TGTGCCAGCAGATCTCGACTAGAAGAGACCCAGTACTTC.

The rearrangement joins TRBV5-5 to TRBJ2-7; 10 bases are a match to TRBD2. The CDR3 consists of 14 residues. Germline V lookup: CDR1 SGHKS, CDR2 YYEKEE (reference sequence). V was clipped by 3 bases and J by 5 bases; unmatched bases: 5. CDR3 in DNA: TGTGCCAGCAGCTCCGGGACTAGCGTCAACGAGCAGTACTTC. Protein sequence: CASSSGTSVNEQYF.

The rearrangement uses TRBV5-4 and TRBJ2-3; the D is unclear. The CDR3 length is 16 residues. Germline loops: CDR1 SGHNT, CDR2 YYREEE (reference sequence). V gave up 3 bases and J gave up 1 base, with 15 bases separating them. The CDR3 spells CASSSPLGAGTDTQYF. The CDR3 nucleotides are TGTGCCAGCAGCTCACCCTTGGGCGCGGGCACAGATACGCAGTATTTT. Drawing the rest from reference TRBV5-4 and TRBJ2-3, the complete variable domain is ETGVTQSPTHLIKTRGQQVTLRCSSQSGHNTVSWYQQALGQGPQFIFQYYREEENGRGNFPPRFSGLQFPNYSSELNVNALELDDSALYLCASSSPLGAGTDTQYFGPGTRLTVL.

The chain joins TRBV20-1 to TRBJ1-5, with D perhaps matching TRBD1 (6 bases). The CDR3 loop spans 15 amino acids. V lost 3 bases to trimming and J lost 3 bases, with 15 bases between them. Germline loops: CDR1 DFQATT, CDR2 SNEGSKA (reference sequence). This CDR3 reads CSASWGAYFNQPQHF. The CDR3 DNA is TGCAGTGCTAGTTGGGGGGCATACTTCAATCAGCCCCAGCATTTT.

This clonotype was picked up a small number of times. The genes are TRBV15 and TRBJ2-1; 9 bases fit TRBD1. In germline, CDR1 is LNHNV, CDR2 YYDKDF (reference sequence). The CDR3 spans 15 residues. With V trimmed by 3 bases and J by 5 bases, 5 bases remained unmatched. CDR3: CATSRGQGFHNEQFF. The CDR3, as DNA: TGTGCCACCAGCAGGGGACAGGGCTTTCACAATGAGCAGTTCTTC.

This clonotype came up a few times. V and J are TRBV4-1 and TRBJ2-5; D may be TRBD2 (5 bases). This CDR3 has 14 residues. The V gene's germline CDR1 is MGHRA and CDR2 YSYEKL. V lost 2 bases to trimming and J lost 5 bases, with 12 bases between them. The CDR3 DNA reads TGCGCCAGCAGCCAACGGGGTTTAGGGGAGACCCAGTACTTC. Its protein is CASSQRGLGETQYF.

J is TRBJ2-2 and V is TRBV5-1, with D perhaps matching TRBD1 (6 bases). The V end was cut by 5 bases, the J end by 1 base, with 9 bases between. Germline V lookup: CDR1 SGHRS, CDR2 YFSETQ. This CDR3 contains 14 residues. CDR3 sequence: CASRQGRNTGELFF. CDR3 nucleotides: TGCGCCAGCAGACAGGGACGGAACACCGGGGAGCTGTTTTTT.

The V gene is TRBV27, the J gene TRBJ2-1; the match to TRBD2 covers 10 bases. J gave up 8 bases and V 8 bases, and 12 bases lay outside the gene matches. Per the germline V gene, CDR1 is MNHEY and CDR2 is SMNVEV (reference sequence). The length of the CDR3 is 15 residues. CDR3 sequence: CASGSLSGRSYEQFF. The DNA for the CDR3 is TGTGCCAGCGGTTCGCTTAGCGGGAGGAGCTATGAGCAGTTCTTC.

This clonotype was seen only a few times. This sequence joins TRBV20-1 and TRBJ2-6, with 11 bases that match TRBD1. This CDR3 is 16 amino acids long. Per the germline V gene, CDR1 is DFQATT and CDR2 is SNEGSKA (reference sequence). The V and J ends lost 7 bases and 0 bases, in that order; junction bases with no gene match: 5. The CDR3 sequence: CSVDRGRYSGANVLTF. CDR3 coding DNA: TGCAGTGTGGACAGGGGGCGTTACTCTGGGGCCAACGTCCTGACTTTC.

This clonotype was observed a handful of times. The chain recombines TRBV24-1 with TRBJ2-1, with 12 bases identical to TRBD2. CDR3 length: 16 residues. V was pared by 2 bases and J by 7 bases, with 5 bases of the junction left unmatched. The germline CDR1 and CDR2 sequences are KGHDR and SFDVKD. The CDR3 region has the DNA TGTGCCACCAGTGATTCCACTAGCGGGAGGATGAATGAGCAGTTCTTC. It specifies CATSDSTSGRMNEQFF.

At least ten counts were recorded for this clonotype. The rearrangement uses TRBV4-2 and TRBJ2-3; TRBD1 matches 7 bases. This CDR3 has 11 amino acids. The ends lost 4 bases at V and 9 bases at J; junction bases unmatched: 1. CDR1 and CDR2 (germline): LGHNA, YNFKEQ. The CDR3 protein is CASSRGQTQYF. CDR3 DNA: TGTGCCAGCAGCCGGGGACAGACGCAGTATTTT.

The chain combines TRBV29-1 with TRBJ2-2; TRBD1 aligns across 7 bases. V shed 0 bases, J shed 4 bases, and the junction held 11 bases outside the gene matches. This CDR3 is built from 17 residues. Germline V gene sequence: CDR1 SQVTM, CDR2 ANQGSEA. CDR3 sequence: CSVEDRLRDSITGELFF. CDR3 bases: TGCAGCGTTGAAGACCGCCTTAGGGACAGTATCACCGGGGAGCTGTTTTTT.

The CDR3 DNA reads as TGTGCCAGCAGTGTCCTATGGTCCGAGCAGTACTTC. It codes for CASSVLWSEQYF. V and J are TRBV2 and TRBJ2-7; D is unclear. Germline values: CDR1 SNHLY, CDR2 FYNNEI. The V end was cut by 4 bases, the J end by 6 bases, with 10 bases between. The length of the CDR3 is 12 residues.

The rearrangement uses TRBV7-6 and TRBJ2-5, with 9 bases identical to TRBD2. The V gene's germline CDR1 is SGHVS and CDR2 FNYEAQ. The CDR3 extends over 17 amino acids. J gave up 1 base and V 4 bases, and 10 bases lay outside the gene matches. Here the CDR3 reads CASSSFGERGAQETQYF. The DNA of the CDR3 is TGTGCCAGCAGCTCCTTCGGGGAGCGGGGGGCCCAAGAGACCCAGTACTTC.

About this clonotype: A junction end diverges from the germline sequence, so it may reflect a read error. The chain is built from TRBV7-9 and TRBJ2-7, with unresolved D. This CDR3 contains 12 residues. The V gene's germline CDR1 is SEHNR and CDR2 FQNEAQ (reference sequence). CDR3: CASTAISYEHYF. The CDR3 region has the DNA TGTGCTTCTACGGCTATTTCTTACGAGCATTACTTC.

The chain joins TRBV20-1 to TRBJ2-1; the match to TRBD2 covers 10 bases. This CDR3 spans 17 amino acids. Germline values: CDR1 DFQATT, CDR2 SNEGSKA (reference sequence). J was trimmed by 6 bases and V by 0 bases; bases with no gene match: 11. The CDR3 sequence is CSARDPLMGLAFNEQFF. CDR3 nucleotides: TGCAGTGCTAGAGATCCCCTAATGGGACTAGCGTTCAATGAGCAGTTCTTC.

A few counts support this clonotype. This sequence joins TRBV24-1 and TRBJ2-1; 10 bases map to TRBD2. V dropped 5 bases and J dropped 3; count of bases not matched to a gene: 9. The CDR3 loop spans 17 amino acids. Germline V lookup: CDR1 KGHDR, CDR2 SFDVKD. The CDR3 nucleotides read TGTGCCACCAGTGTCACCTCTAGCGGGAGTGGCTACAATGAGCAGTTCTTC. Translation gives CATSVTSSGSGYNEQFF.

V and J are TRBV21-1 and TRBJ2-2; the D segment call TRBD1 is taken from the table without a DNA check. TRBV21-1 is a pseudogene locus. This CDR3 has 15 amino acids. CDR3 residues: CASSKGGQGTGELFF. The CDR3, as DNA: TGTGCCAGCAGCAAAGGGGGACAGGGAACCGGGGAGCTGTTTTTT.

As DNA, the CDR3 is TGTGCCAGCTCCGCCGGGTCGGAACCTTACGAGCAGTACTTC. Translation gives CASSAGSEPYEQYF. The chain recombines TRBV18 with TRBJ2-7; D not certain. From germline, CDR1 is KGHSH and CDR2 LQKENI. This CDR3 comprises 14 residues. The V and J ends lost 6 bases and 4 bases respectively, with 16 bases between them.

CDR3 nucleotides: TGTGCCAGTAGTCTTCGCGGGAGGGCTGAAAATACGCAGTATTTT. Translation: CASSLRGRAENTQYF. This chain joins TRBV19 and TRBJ2-3, with 9 nucleotides matching TRBD2. The CDR3 runs to 15 residues. With 5 bases clipped from V and 7 bases from J, the junction kept 10 bases outside the gene matches. Germline V gene sequence: CDR1 LNHDA, CDR2 SQIVND (reference sequence).

This clonotype was seen only a few times. This chain joins TRBV27 and TRBJ2-1; 10 bases fit TRBD2. This CDR3 is built from 15 residues. After removal of 5 bases from V and 8 bases from J, the junction contained 9 bases not matched to a gene. CDR1 MNHEY and CDR2 SMNVEV come from the germline V gene (reference sequence). The CDR3 spells CASSPLTSGLDEQFF. In DNA, the CDR3 is TGTGCCAGCAGTCCCCTGACTAGCGGGTTGGATGAGCAGTTCTTC.

The V gene is TRBV7-9, the J gene TRBJ2-7; tentatively, D is TRBD2 (5 bases). The CDR3 has 15 residues. The germline V and J ends were trimmed by 4 bases and 6 bases, with 19 bases remaining between them. Germline-derived CDR1 and CDR2 are SEHNR and FQNEAQ (reference sequence). CDR3 sequence reads: CASSSTSFPTIEQYF. The CDR3 DNA reads as TGTGCCAGCAGCTCCACTAGTTTTCCGACAATCGAGCAGTACTTC.

This sequence joins TRBV6-1 and TRBJ1-3; no clear D. V shed 0 bases and J shed 4 bases, with 13 bases lying between them. Germline CDR1 is MNHNS and CDR2 is SASEGT. The CDR3 runs 16 residues. The CDR3 DNA is TGTGCCAGCAGTGAAGCGCGAGCCCCGGGAGGAAACACCATATATTTT. Residues: CASSEARAPGGNTIYF.